This TCR beta chain is from a study of naive and memory T cell subsets. Study-wide findings and caveats: Both skin biopsy types reportedly yielded TCRs, tuberculin sites far more.

Four PCR rounds used nested alpha and beta constant region primers plus the SP2 primer. MiXCR, applied by TCRdb to the UMI-ligation and nested PCR reads, yields one record per CDR3 protein. The sample holds 37,000 or so distinct CDR3 sequences, 9.5% to 12% seen once. Noted treatment: skin biopsy from PPD injection site in Mantoux-positive individual. TCR cDNA received a 3' ligated oligonucleotide that carried a UMI. Tuberculin skin test biopsies were taken where PPD was injected in Mantoux-positive people. Reverse transcription used DNase-treated unsorted total RNA, aiming for roughly 1 to 1000 ng. This clonotype was counted a single time. The antigen is undetermined. The CDR3 is made up of 17 amino acids. With V trimmed by 0 bases and J by 1 base, 7 bases remained unmatched. Germline loops: CDR1 MNHEY, CDR2 SVGAGI.

This chain connects TRBV6-5 to TRBJ1-2; 8 nucleotides align to TRBD1. This sample comprised skin, obtained from a tuberculin skin test site. The receptor comes from an adult in good health. The CDR3 loop is CASSYSPGGPYNYGYTF. The CDR3 DNA reads TGTGCCAGCAGTTACTCGCCAGGGGGCCCATATAACTATGGCTACACCTTC.